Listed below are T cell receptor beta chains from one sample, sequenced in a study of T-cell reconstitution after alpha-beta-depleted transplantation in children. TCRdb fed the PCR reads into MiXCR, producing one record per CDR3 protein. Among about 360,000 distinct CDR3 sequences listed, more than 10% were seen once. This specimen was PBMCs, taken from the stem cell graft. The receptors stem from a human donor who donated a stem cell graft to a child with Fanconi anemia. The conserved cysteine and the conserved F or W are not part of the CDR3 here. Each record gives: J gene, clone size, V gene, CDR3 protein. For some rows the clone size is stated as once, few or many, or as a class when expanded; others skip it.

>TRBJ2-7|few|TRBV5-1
ASSLRPGGLYEQY
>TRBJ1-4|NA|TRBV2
ASSATIRGTNEKLF
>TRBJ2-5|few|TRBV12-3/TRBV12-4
ASSSMWETQY
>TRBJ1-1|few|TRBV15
ATSRQGNTEAF
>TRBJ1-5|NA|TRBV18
ASSPRQGRNQPQH
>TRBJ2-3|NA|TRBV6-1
ASSEVGSVTDTQY
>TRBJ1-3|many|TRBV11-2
ASTNRDTIY
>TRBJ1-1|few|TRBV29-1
SITSRTTEAF
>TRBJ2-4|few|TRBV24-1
ATSDSRQGKNIQY
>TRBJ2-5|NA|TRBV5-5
ASSPDWVQETQY
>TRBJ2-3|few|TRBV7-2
ASSLGLAEDTQY
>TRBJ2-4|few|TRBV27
ASSWGQGLGKNIQY
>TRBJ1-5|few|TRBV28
ASSLQGANQPQH
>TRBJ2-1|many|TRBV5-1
ASRGDMYNEQF
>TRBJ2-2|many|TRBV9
ASSETGWGTGELF
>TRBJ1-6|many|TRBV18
ASSTGGYSPLH
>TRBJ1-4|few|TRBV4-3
ASSQDQGGQFATNEKLF
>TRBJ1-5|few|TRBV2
ASSEVSNQPQH
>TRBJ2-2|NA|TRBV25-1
ASSPLGGRPGTGELF
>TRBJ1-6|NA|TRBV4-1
ASSQVPDDRSPLH
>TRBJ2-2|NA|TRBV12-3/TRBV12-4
ASSFDGLSGELF
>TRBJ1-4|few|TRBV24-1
ATSGPGVNEKLF